A single sample gave rise to the 15 T cell receptor beta chains below, sequenced in a study of siplizumab effects on memory and regulatory T cells. The data were produced by immunoSEQ multiplex PCR, yet TCRdb's version contains in-frame clones alone and is incomplete. The sample lists roughly 100,000 clones; 93% were seen once. The sequencing sample was made of CD4+ T cells sorted from blood. These receptors were collected from a human donor in good health.

The chain uses TRBV15 and TRBJ1-1; 8 bases fit TRBD1. CDR3 length: 13 residues. V trimming: 0 bases; J trimming: 10 bases; junction bases outside the gene matches: 4. CDR1 LNHNV and CDR2 YYDKDF come from the germline V gene (reference sequence). CDR3 in DNA: TGTGCCACCAGCAGAGACGGACAGGGTTTAGCTTTCTTT. It encodes CATSRDGQGLAFF.

The genes are TRBV5-4 and TRBJ2-1, with D maybe TRBD2 (7 bases). Between the trimmed V and J ends, which lost 9 bases and 0 bases, there was a span of 13 bases. The germline gives CDR1 SGHNT, CDR2 YYREEE (reference sequence). This CDR3 comprises 14 residues. CDR3 region: CATGGKSSYNEQFF. CDR3 nucleotide sequence: TGTGCCACGGGGGGCAAAAGCTCCTACAATGAGCAGTTCTTC.

Comment on this clone: At one end the junction does not follow the germline gene, possibly because of a read error. The V call is TRBV13, the J call TRBJ1-2; D is unresolved. CDR1 is PRHDT, CDR2 FYEKMQ, per germline (reference sequence). This CDR3 is 12 amino acids long. CDR3 nucleotides: TGTGCCAGCAGCTTAGCGGCTGGTATCCCAGCCTTC. This codes for CASSLAAGIPAF.

The rearrangement links TRBV18 to TRBJ2-1; 8 bases line up with TRBD1. The CDR3 totals 17 residues. V shed 4 bases and J 0 bases; nucleotides not matched to a gene: 8. CDR1 is KGHSH and CDR2 is LQKENI in the germline V gene. The CDR3 DNA reads TGTGCCAGCTCACTAACCAGGACAGGGAGCTCCTACAATGAGCAGTTCTTC. Translating it yields CASSLTRTGSSYNEQFF.

This rearrangement joins TRBV13 to TRBJ2-7; 9 bases map to TRBD1. This CDR3 comprises 16 residues. With 5 bases clipped from V and 7 bases from J, the junction kept 15 bases outside the gene matches. Per germline, CDR1 PRHDT and CDR2 FYEKMQ (reference sequence). Here the CDR3 reads CASSRGGGQGLGEQYF. CDR3 nucleotides: TGTGCCAGCAGCCGCGGAGGGGGACAGGGATTAGGGGAGCAGTACTTC.

The gene calls are TRBV5-1 and TRBJ1-1; TRBD1 is a possible D gene (5 bases). Germline V gene sequence: CDR1 SGHRS, CDR2 YFSETQ. The V end lost 7 bases, the J end lost 0 bases, and 13 bases lay between the germline ends. This CDR3 has 14 residues. The CDR3 region has the DNA TGCGCCAGCGGTTTACAGGCCATGAACACTGAAGCTTTCTTT. Its translation: CASGLQAMNTEAFF. The variable domain in full, completed from reference TRBV5-1 and TRBJ1-1, reads KAGVTQTPRYLIKTRGQQVTLSCSPISGHRSVSWYQQTPGQGLQFLFEYFSETQRNKGNFPGRFSGRQFSNSRSEMNVSTLELGDSALYLCASGLQAMNTEAFFGQGTRLTVV.

This chain connects TRBV30 to TRBJ2-3; no reliable D call. The CDR3 contains 13 residues. Trimming took 2 bases from V and 2 from J, leaving 8 bases between them. CDR1 GTSNPN and CDR2 SVGIG come from the germline V gene (reference sequence). The DNA for the CDR3 is TGTGCCTGGAGTAATTCCATCACAGATACGCAGTATTTT. It specifies CAWSNSITDTQYF. The variable domain in full, completed from reference TRBV30 and TRBJ2-3, reads SQTIHQWPATLVQPVGSPLSLECTVEGTSNPNLYWYRQAAGRGLQLLFYSVGIGQISSEVPQNLSASRPQDRQFILSSKKLLLSDSGFYLCAWSNSITDTQYFGPGTRLTVL.

The chain uses TRBV18 and TRBJ2-1; D not resolved. V was cut by 0 bases and J by 0 bases, with 9 bases left in between. Germline V gene lookup returns CDR1 KGHSH and CDR2 LQKENI. The length of the CDR3 is 16 residues. CDR3 nucleotide sequence: TGTGCCAGCTCACCACCTTTGAAAAGCTCCTACAATGAGCAGTTCTTC. Translating gives CASSPPLKSSYNEQFF.

The DNA of the CDR3 is TGTGCCAGCAGGTTTACAGGGGGCGATGGCTACACCTTC. It yields the protein CASRFTGGDGYTF. The chain combines TRBV11-1 with TRBJ1-2; TRBD1 aligns across 9 bases. CDR3 size: 13 residues. Germline-derived CDR1 and CDR2 are SGHAT and FQDESV (reference sequence). V shed 6 bases, J shed 6 bases, and the junction held 5 bases outside the gene matches.

V and J are TRBV4-3 and TRBJ2-1, with D possibly matching TRBD2 (5 bases). The CDR3 totals 18 residues. V lost 0 bases and J 3 bases, leaving 18 bases between the germline ends. CDR1 and CDR2 from the germline V gene are LGHNA and YSLEER. CDR3 bases: TGCGCCAGCAGCCAAGATATTGGATCGGACTGGGGCTACAATGAGCAGTTCTTC. Residues: CASSQDIGSDWGYNEQFF.

The CDR3: CASSLTSGRSYNEQFF. CDR3 nucleotide sequence: TGTGCCAGCAGCTTAACTAGCGGCCGATCCTACAATGAGCAGTTCTTC. The chain employs TRBV7-2 and TRBJ2-1; 8 bases map to TRBD2. The J segment lost 1 base and the V segment lost 2 bases, leaving 4 bases of the junction unmatched. Germline V CDR1 and CDR2: SGHTA, FQGNSA. The CDR3 runs 16 residues.

This clone was picked up one time. The chain recombines TRBV18 with TRBJ2-3; no firm D call. CDR1 and CDR2 from the germline V gene are KGHSH and LQKENI. The CDR3 loop spans 16 amino acids. V gave up 6 bases and J gave up 0 bases, with 16 bases separating them. The CDR3 DNA follows: TGTGCCAGCTCCCCCGTTGGCGGAGCTAGCACAGATACGCAGTATTTT. It specifies CASSPVGGASTDTQYF.

Remarks on this clone: A read error may account for a junction end that differs from germline. The chain joins TRBV7-7 to TRBJ2-1; the D is unclear. Germline CDR1 and CDR2: SSHAT and FNYEAQ (reference sequence). The CDR3 has 13 residues. In nucleotides, the CDR3 is TGTGCTAGCAGTAAAAGGGCCGGTTCTGAGCAGTTCTTC. This gives the protein CASSKRAGSEQFF.

This chain uses TRBV10-3 with TRBJ1-3; possibly TRBD1 for D (6 bases). The V and J ends lost 6 bases and 0 bases respectively, with 12 bases between them. Germline loops: CDR1 ENHRY, CDR2 SYGVKD. This CDR3 has 15 amino acids. CDR3 nucleotide sequence: TGTGCCATCAGCACCGAACAGGGCTCTGGAAACACCATATATTTT. Its protein is CAISTEQGSGNTIYF.

The rearrangement links TRBV5-1 to TRBJ1-2, with D possibly being TRBD1 (6 bases). CDR1 and CDR2 from the germline V gene are SGHRS and YFSETQ. The CDR3 is 13 residues long. Between the trimmed V and J ends, which lost 1 base and 5 bases, there was a span of 9 bases. The CDR3 is CASSLSQGYGYTF. The CDR3 nucleotides read TGCGCCAGCAGCTTGTCCCAGGGGTATGGCTACACCTTC.